Described below is a single T cell receptor beta chain sequence and its context. Antigen: not known. The data are from a study of a mutant IDH1 vaccine in newly diagnosed glioma. Study-wide results and limits: Any relationship between pseudoprogression and changes in top peripheral T cell clonotypes seemed absent.

The protocol was immunoSEQ multiplex PCR, while the TCRdb copy is restricted to in-frame clones and leaves out a portion. The sample holds 70,000 or so clones, around four fifths seen once. Specified time point: baseline, week 1 (first vaccination visit). Treatment reported: pre-vaccination baseline after standard-of-care therapy. CDR3 length: 12 amino acids. Germline CDR1 reads GTSNPN; CDR2 reads SVGIG (reference sequence). V was trimmed by 1 base and J by 11 bases, leaving 14 bases between them. The rearrangement uses TRBV30 and TRBJ1-1; D might be TRBD1 (6 bases). The source of this sequence is a woman under 30 with glioma. Some clones in this sample may be carry-over from other donors' samples. The sample here was peripheral blood mononuclear cells (PBMCs), taken from a glioma patient treated with radiotherapy, temozolomide or both. The CDR3 loop reads CAWSGGAPAAFF. CDR3 bases: TGTGCCTGGAGTGGGGGGGCCCCTGCGGCTTTCTTT. The entire variable domain, with the rest obtained from reference TRBV30 and TRBJ1-1, is as follows: SQTIHQWPATLVQPVGSPLSLECTVEGTSNPNLYWYRQAAGRGLQLLFYSVGIGQISSEVPQNLSASRPQDRQFILSSKKLLLSDSGFYLCAWSGGAPAAFFGQGTRLTVV.